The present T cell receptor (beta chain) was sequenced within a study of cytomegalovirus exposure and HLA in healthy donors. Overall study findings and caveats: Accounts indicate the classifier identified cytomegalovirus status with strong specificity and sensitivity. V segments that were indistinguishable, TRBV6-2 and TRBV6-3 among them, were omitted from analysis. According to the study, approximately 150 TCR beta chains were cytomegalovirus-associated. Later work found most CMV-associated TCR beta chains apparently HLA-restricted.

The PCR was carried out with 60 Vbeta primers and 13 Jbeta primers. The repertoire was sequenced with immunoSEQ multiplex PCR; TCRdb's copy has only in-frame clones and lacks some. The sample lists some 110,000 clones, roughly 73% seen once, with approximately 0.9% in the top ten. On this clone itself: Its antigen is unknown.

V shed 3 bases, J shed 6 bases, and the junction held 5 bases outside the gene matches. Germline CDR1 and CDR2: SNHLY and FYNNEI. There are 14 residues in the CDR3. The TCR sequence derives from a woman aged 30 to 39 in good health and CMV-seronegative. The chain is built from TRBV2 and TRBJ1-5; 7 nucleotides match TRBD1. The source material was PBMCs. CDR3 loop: CASSDTGVPQPQHF. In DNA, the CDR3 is TGTGCCAGCAGTGATACAGGGGTTCCTCAGCCCCAGCATTTT.